The rows below give T cell receptor beta chains drawn from one sample of a study of shared clonotypes between healthy human individuals. Produced via immunoSEQ multiplex PCR; TCRdb's table is partial and in-frame only. The sample lists 2 million to 3 million clones, over 85% occurring once. The source material was naive CD4+ T cells from PBMCs. Every receptor here comes from a man aged 18-30 years in good health. Some clones in this sample may be carry-over from other donors' samples. Both conserved end residues are part of each CDR3. The D gene is left open where the match is weak. Some rows mark clone size as missing; the rest say once, few, many or name a class of expanded clone.

J gene,D gene,V gene,clone size,CDR3 length,CDR3 DNA,CDR3 protein
TRBJ2-2,NA,TRBV7-9,once,13,TGTGCCAGCCCCAGGGATATCACCGGGGAGCTGTTTTTT,CASPRDITGELFF
TRBJ2-1,NA,TRBV6-5,NA,15,TGTGCCAGCAGTTACTCCGGGGGTTCGCGCAATGAGCAGTTCTTC,CASSYSGGSRNEQFF
TRBJ2-4,TRBD1,TRBV18,NA,19,TGTGCCAGCTCACCCTACCGGACAGGAGGTGCCCTAGCCAAAAACATTCAGTACTTC,CASSPYRTGGALAKNIQYF
TRBJ1-1,NA,TRBV5-3,NA,13,TGTGCCAGAAGCGCTACACAGAACACTGAAGCTTTCTTT,CARSATQNTEAFF
TRBJ1-1,NA,TRBV4-1,NA,17,TGCGCCAGCAGCCAAATGGGTGGAACCTCCATGAACACTGAAGCTTTCTTT,CASSQMGGTSMNTEAFF
TRBJ2-3,NA,TRBV6-1,NA,13,TGTGCCAGCAGTGAACAGCGTCCAGATACGCAGTATTTT,CASSEQRPDTQYF
TRBJ1-3,NA,TRBV7-6,NA,18,TGTGCCAGCAGCTTACTTCCGGGACATCGGAGCTCTGGAAACACCATATATTTT,CASSLLPGHRSSGNTIYF
TRBJ2-2,NA,TRBV10-1,NA,17,TGCGCCAGCAGTGAGTCTTCCTGGGGGTTGAACACCGGGGAGCTGTTTTTT,CASSESSWGLNTGELFF
TRBJ1-1,NA,TRBV2,NA,12,TGTGCCAGCAGTTCGGACAGCCCTGAAGCTTTCTTT,CASSSDSPEAFF
TRBJ2-1,TRBD1,TRBV7-3,NA,16,TGTGCCAGCAGCTTAACTCCGGGACAGGGTAACAATGAGCAGTTCTTC,CASSLTPGQGNNEQFF
TRBJ1-2,NA,TRBV28,NA,14,TGTGCCAGCACCAACTCCCAGGGTGCATATGGCTACACCTTC,CASTNSQGAYGYTF
TRBJ1-3,TRBD1,TRBV11-2,NA,15,TGTGCCAGCAGCACAGGGGGCATCTCTGGATACACCATATATTTT,CASSTGGISGYTIYF
TRBJ2-4,TRBD2,TRBV5-4,NA,15,TGTGCCAGCAGCAGAGGACTAGCGGGACAAAACATTCAGTACTTC,CASSRGLAGQNIQYF
TRBJ1-4,NA,TRBV5-4,NA,14,TGTGCCAGCAGCGTGAGCGCAACTAATGAAAAACTGTTTTTT,CASSVSATNEKLFF
TRBJ1-4,NA,TRBV5-6,NA,14,TGTGCCAGCAGCTTGGAGGCCGGAAGCGAAAAACTGTTTTTT,CASSLEAGSEKLFF
TRBJ2-7,NA,TRBV10-3,NA,15,TGTGCCATCAGTGAGTCGAGGAGGGGCTCCTACGAGCAGTACTTC,CAISESRRGSYEQYF
TRBJ2-5,NA,TRBV7-9,NA,12,TGTGCCAGCAGCATCGTAGGGGAGACCCAGTACTTC,CASSIVGETQYF
TRBJ2-7,NA,TRBV5-6,NA,16,TGTGCCAGCAGCACACGGCCGCGGCAGGGACGATACGAGCAGTACTTC,CASSTRPRQGRYEQYF
TRBJ2-7,TRBD1,TRBV28,NA,15,TGTGCCAGCAGTTCCCCCCATTCAGGGGGCAACGAGCAGTACTTC,CASSSPHSGGNEQYF
TRBJ2-3,NA,TRBV6-1,NA,14,TGTGCCAGCAGTGTCAGGGTGTTGGCAGATACGCAGTATTTT,CASSVRVLADTQYF